Each of the 20 T cell receptor beta chains below was sequenced from the same sample in a study of identical twins (dated by TCRdb to 2016 to 2018). Library preparation used 5' RACE. TCRdb names Illumina HiSeq 2000 as the instrument used. TCRdb reprocessed the public reads (quality trimming at Q25 with fastp, clone calling with MiXCR) and kept in-frame beta chains. Entries that share a CDR3 protein sequence are merged under the most common genes and DNA. Within this sample are roughly 1,500,000 distinct CDR3 sequences, with under 35% of them counted one time only. The ten biggest clones cover approximately 0.29% of the sample. The source material was cord blood. These receptors all come from a newborn girl in good health.

This clonotype was counted only a few times. The rearrangement links TRBV20-1 to TRBJ2-3; the D gene is possibly TRBD1 (6 bases). Trimming took 5 bases from V and 4 from J, leaving 13 bases between them. This CDR3 has 13 residues. Germline V gives CDR1 DFQATT, CDR2 SNEGSKA (reference sequence). In DNA form, the CDR3 reads TGCAGTGCTCCACGGACAGTCCCAGATACGCAGTATTTT. Protein: CSAPRTVPDTQYF.

The rearrangement links TRBV27 to TRBJ2-4, with D possibly being TRBD2 (7 bases). CDR3 size: 16 residues. CDR1 is MNHEY and CDR2 is SMNVEV in the germline V gene (reference sequence). The V end lost 2 bases, the J end lost 8 bases, and 19 bases lay between the germline ends. CDR3 sequence: CASSLTWRETGYIQYF. The CDR3 nucleotides read TGTGCCAGCAGTTTAACGTGGCGGGAGACAGGATACATTCAGTACTTC.

The chain uses TRBV20-1 and TRBJ2-5; possible D gene TRBD2, 6 bases. The DNA end lines up better with TRBJ2-1; the J call may be wrong. This CDR3 has 14 amino acids. The germline V gene has CDR1 DFQATT and CDR2 SNEGSKA (reference sequence). The CDR3 loop is CSARVPSDQETQFF. Written as DNA, the CDR3 is TGCAGTGCTAGAGTCCCTAGCGACCAAGAGACCCAGTTCTTC.

A word on this clonotype: A read error may account for a junction end that differs from germline. V and J are TRBV18 and TRBJ2-3; D remains unclear. The CDR3 is made up of 13 amino acids. Germline V gene lookup returns CDR1 KGHSH and CDR2 LQKENI. CDR3 DNA sequence: TGTGCCAGCTTACCACACAGCACAGATACGCAGTATTTT. This translates into CASLPHSTDTQYF. The full variable domain, in which reference TRBV18 and TRBJ2-3 provide the parts outside the CDR3, is NAGVMQNPRHLVRRRGQEARLRCSPMKGHSHVYWYRQLPEEGLKFMVYLQKENIIDESGMPKERFSAEFPKEGPSILRIQQVVRGDSAAYFCASLPHSTDTQYFGPGTRLTVL.

V and J are TRBV12-3 or TRBV12-4 and TRBJ1-1, with D possibly TRBD1 on 5 matching bases. The CDR3 has 13 residues. The V end lost 5 bases, the J end lost 10 bases, and 17 bases lay between the germline ends. CDR3 nucleotide sequence: TGTGCCAGCAGTCCCGGCCTCACAGGTGGAGCTTTCTTT. Translating it yields CASSPGLTGGAFF.

This clonotype has more than one count but fewer than ten. This rearrangement joins TRBV7-2 to TRBJ2-1, with unresolved D. Trimming left V 3 bases short and J 8 bases short, with 11 bases between. There are 13 residues in the CDR3. CDR1 and CDR2 (germline): SGHTA, FQGNSA. The CDR3 region has the DNA TGTGCCAGCAGCTTGCCTAGTGTCGATGAGCAGTTCTTC. This translates into CASSLPSVDEQFF. The full variable domain, with the rest looked up from reference TRBV7-2 and TRBJ2-1, is GAGVSQSPSNKVTEKGKDVELRCDPISGHTALYWYRQSLGQGLEFLIYFQGNSAPDKSGLPSDRFSAERTGGSVSTLTIQRTQQEDSAVYLCASSLPSVDEQFFGPGTRLTVL.

This clonotype appeared many times. This chain connects TRBV5-1 to TRBJ2-3; possibly TRBD2 for D (6 bases). Trimming took off 3 bases at V and 0 bases at J, with 11 bases between the two ends. CDR1 is SGHRS and CDR2 is YFSETQ in the germline V gene. CDR3 length: 15 amino acids. The CDR3 bases are TGCGCCAGCAGCTATCGTGGGACTAGCACAGATACGCAGTATTTT. Its protein is CASSYRGTSTDTQYF.

This chain uses TRBV10-3 with TRBJ1-4, with a weak D call TRBD1 (5 bases). Germline CDR1 reads ENHRY; CDR2 reads SYGVKD. Trimming removed 4 bases from V and 6 bases from J, with 9 bases in between. The CDR3 consists of 13 residues. In nucleotides, the CDR3 is TGTGCCATCAGTGGCAGGGTAGATGAAAAACTGTTTTTT. Translated: CAISGRVDEKLFF.

This clonotype was detected only a few times. The genes are TRBV3-1 and TRBJ2-1, with 12 positions matching TRBD2. The CDR3 totals 18 residues. Germline V gene lookup returns CDR1 LGHDT and CDR2 YNNKEL (reference sequence). With V trimmed by 1 base and J by 6 bases, 10 bases remained unmatched. CDR3 nucleotides: TGTGCCAGCAGCCAAGGACTAGCGGGAGAGGTTACCGCCAATGAGCAGTTCTTC. Translating it yields CASSQGLAGEVTANEQFF.

This clonotype turned up a few times. The chain has TRBV9 and TRBJ2-1, with 12 bases identical to TRBD2. Germline V CDR1 and CDR2: SGDLS, YYNGEE. Trimming took 0 bases from V and 4 from J; bases not matched to a gene: 2. The CDR3 consists of 16 residues. The chain's CDR3 is CASSVALAGGYNEQFF. The CDR3 nucleotides are TGTGCCAGCAGCGTAGCTCTAGCGGGGGGGTACAATGAGCAGTTCTTC.

This chain uses TRBV11-2 with TRBJ2-7; 12 bases are a match to TRBD2. After removal of 5 bases from V and 5 bases from J, the junction contained 7 bases not matched to a gene. The germline V gene has CDR1 SGHAT and CDR2 FQNNGV. The length of the CDR3 is 15 residues. CDR3 sequence: CASSTRLAGVNEQYF. The DNA for the CDR3 is TGTGCCAGCAGCACCCGACTAGCGGGAGTGAACGAGCAGTACTTC.

This clonotype was observed once. A read error may explain this, as a much larger clone is one base away. The chain uses TRBV7-9 and TRBJ2-4; no definite D call. The CDR3 spans 16 residues. Germline CDR1 reads SEHNR; CDR2 reads FQNEAQ (reference sequence). CDR3 amino acids: CTSSRSWNLAKNIQYF. The CDR3 bases are TGTACCAGCAGCCGAAGTTGGAATCTAGCCAAAAACATTCAGTACTTC.

About this clonotype itself: The junction shows a germline mismatch at one end, possibly a read error. The gene calls are TRBV28 and TRBJ2-6; the D call may be TRBD1 or TRBD2 (6 bases each). Germline CDR1 MDHEN, CDR2 SYDVKM. The CDR3 is 16 amino acids. Written as DNA, the CDR3 is TGTGCCAGCAGGGAGGGACATCACTCTGGGGCCAACGCCCTGACTTTC. The encoded protein is CASREGHHSGANALTF.

This clonotype was seen a few times. The chain couples TRBV28 to TRBJ2-3, with TRBD2 identical over 8 bases. The V segment lost 5 bases and the J segment 6 bases; nucleotides outside the gene matches: 7. The CDR3 length is 14 residues. The germline CDR1 and CDR2 sequences are MDHEN and SYDVKM. The CDR3 protein is CASSPGGRLDTQYF. The CDR3 nucleotides read TGTGCCAGCAGTCCGGGAGGGAGGCTGGATACGCAGTATTTT.

V is TRBV20-1 and J is TRBJ2-3; 8 positions agree with TRBD2. Germline lookup yields CDR1 DFQATT and CDR2 SNEGSKA (reference sequence). The V and J ends lost 3 bases and 1 base, in that order; junction bases with no gene match: 6. The CDR3 is 15 amino acids. The chain's CDR3 is CSASGRGAGTDTQYF. The CDR3 bases are TGCAGTGCTAGCGGGAGGGGTGCTGGCACAGATACGCAGTATTTT.

As concerns this clonotype: The final CDR3 position lacks the conserved phenylalanine or tryptophan, pointing to a likely read error. The chain is built from TRBV20-1 and TRBJ1-2, with D possibly TRBD1 on 5 matching bases. The CDR3 length is 12 residues. V lost 3 bases and J lost 6, with 11 bases in between. Germline V gene data show CDR1 as DFQATT and CDR2 as SNEGSKA (reference sequence). CDR3 region: CSARFWGDGYTL. DNA of the CDR3: TGCAGTGCTAGGTTCTGGGGGGATGGCTACACCCTC.

There are many counts of this clonotype. The chain uses TRBV11-1 and TRBJ2-1; TRBD1 matches 8 bases. Per germline, CDR1 SGHAT and CDR2 FQDESV (reference sequence). This CDR3 contains 17 residues. V gave up 7 bases and J gave up 7 bases; unmatched junction bases: 18. The CDR3: CASMKLYGTGLWNEQFF. CDR3 DNA: TGTGCCAGCATGAAATTGTACGGGACAGGTCTATGGAATGAGCAGTTCTTC.

V usage is TRBV7-2 and J usage is TRBJ2-2; 7 nucleotides line up with TRBD2. The trim removed 0 bases at V and 4 bases at J, leaving 5 bases unmatched. In germline, CDR1 is SGHTA, CDR2 FQGNSA. The CDR3 loop spans 16 amino acids. The CDR3 DNA reads TGTGCCAGCAGCTTAGCGCGGGGACTACTCACCGGGGAGCTGTTTTTT. This codes for CASSLARGLLTGELFF. The entire variable domain, with the rest obtained from reference TRBV7-2 and TRBJ2-2, is as follows: GAGVSQSPSNKVTEKGKDVELRCDPISGHTALYWYRQSLGQGLEFLIYFQGNSAPDKSGLPSDRFSAERTGGSVSTLTIQRTQQEDSAVYLCASSLARGLLTGELFFGEGSRLTVL.

In this sample, this clonotype turned up a few times. The chain is built from TRBV9 and TRBJ1-2; D gene unclear. Germline-derived CDR1 and CDR2 are SGDLS and YYNGEE. Trimming pared 3 bases from V and 5 bases from J, leaving 11 bases between. The CDR3 loop spans 13 amino acids. As DNA, the CDR3 is TGTGCCAGCAGCGAGGGCTCCCCTTATGGCTACACCTTC. It yields the protein CASSEGSPYGYTF.

For this clonotype: This may be a read error, as it is one base from a much larger clone. This chain uses TRBV5-1 with TRBJ2-3; D unclear. CDR1 SGHRS and CDR2 YFSETQ come from the germline V gene. The CDR3 consists of 15 residues. CDR3 sequence (DNA): TGCGCCAGCAGCTTAATCGCGCTAGTCACAGATACGCGGTATTTT. Translating gives CASSLIALVTDTRYF.